A single sample is the source of the 18 T cell receptor beta chains below, sequenced in a study of blood T cell repertoires in COVID-19. Sequencing used immunoSEQ multiplex PCR; TCRdb keeps in-frame clones, though not all of them. The table has some 69,000 clones, 79% seen once; the top ten hold roughly 50%. Sequencing was done on a sample of peripheral blood. All receptors come from a human donor in a cohort sampled during active COVID-19.

The rearrangement joins TRBV27 to TRBJ1-1; D is ambiguous. The CDR3 runs to 13 residues. With 8 bases removed from V and 1 base from J, the gap between germline ends came to 11 bases. In germline, CDR1 is MNHEY, CDR2 SMNVEV (reference sequence). This CDR3 is CASRLFQNTEAFF. The DNA of the CDR3 is TGTGCCAGCCGACTGTTCCAGAACACTGAAGCTTTCTTT.

The V gene is TRBV30, the J gene TRBJ1-4; no clear D. This CDR3 is 12 amino acids long. The germline V and J ends were trimmed by 4 bases and 5 bases, with 8 bases remaining between them. From germline, CDR1 is GTSNPN and CDR2 SVGIG (reference sequence). CDR3 amino acids: CAWNSVNEKLFF. In DNA form, the CDR3 reads TGTGCCTGGAACTCGGTCAATGAAAAACTGTTTTTT.

The rearrangement joins TRBV27 to TRBJ2-2, with 9 bases aligning to TRBD1. The CDR3 sequence is 14 residues long. V shed 5 bases and J 7 bases; nucleotides not matched to a gene: 5. The germline V gene has CDR1 MNHEY and CDR2 SMNVEV (reference sequence). The CDR3 DNA reads as TGTGCCAGCAGTAAACAGGGGGCGGACGGGGAGCTGTTTTTT. Its protein product is CASSKQGADGELFF.

The V gene is TRBV19, the J gene TRBJ2-5; 11 bases agree with TRBD1. Germline V lookup: CDR1 LNHDA, CDR2 SQIVND (reference sequence). The CDR3 is 15 amino acids. J gave up 5 bases and V 3 bases, and 5 bases lay outside the gene matches. The CDR3 is CASSIGQGALETQYF. For the CDR3, the DNA is TGTGCCAGTAGTATCGGACAGGGGGCTTTGGAGACCCAGTACTTC.

V is TRBV6-4 and J is TRBJ2-3; D gene ambiguous. The V end lost 3 bases, the J end lost 0 bases, and 10 bases lay between the germline ends. Per germline, CDR1 MRHNA and CDR2 SNTAGT. The CDR3 consists of 15 residues. The CDR3 is CASSEEPTSTDTQYF. DNA for the CDR3: TGTGCCAGCAGTGAAGAGCCGACTAGCACAGATACGCAGTATTTT.

The J gene is TRBJ2-3, the V gene TRBV5-1, with 7 bases that match TRBD2. There are 15 residues in the CDR3. V trimming: 0 bases; J trimming: 2 bases; junction bases outside the gene matches: 3. Per germline, CDR1 SGHRS and CDR2 YFSETQ. CDR3 bases: TGCGCCAGCAGCTTGGACGGGACTACCACAGATACGCAGTATTTT. It translates to CASSLDGTTTDTQYF.

The chain has TRBV11-2 and TRBJ2-7; perhaps TRBD2 as D (6 bases). Germline V gene sequence: CDR1 SGHAT, CDR2 FQNNGV. The length of the CDR3 is 14 residues. V was cut by 6 bases and J by 2 bases, with 14 bases left in between. Here the CDR3 reads CASRGGTATYEQYF. In DNA, the CDR3 is TGTGCCAGCAGGGGCGGGACTGCGACCTACGAGCAGTACTTC.

V is TRBV7-2 and J is TRBJ1-2; tentatively, D is TRBD1 (5 bases). Deletions cut 5 bases from V and 4 bases from J, with 11 bases between. The CDR3 length is 13 residues. The germline gives CDR1 SGHTA, CDR2 FQGNSA. Written as DNA, the CDR3 is TGTGCCAGCAGCCAAGCGGGGGTCTATGGCTACACCTTC. Translated, it gives CASSQAGVYGYTF.

The gene calls are TRBV7-9 and TRBJ2-7; weak D call: TRBD2 (5 bases). CDR1 SEHNR and CDR2 FQNEAQ come from the germline V gene (reference sequence). This CDR3 is built from 15 residues. V was shortened by 1 base and J by 1 base, with 11 bases between the two germline ends. CDR3 residues: CASSLGRTVSYEQYF. The CDR3 coding sequence is TGTGCCAGCAGCTTAGGCCGGACTGTTTCCTACGAGCAGTACTTC.

This clone was recorded a few times. J is TRBJ2-7 and V is TRBV27; TRBD1 aligns across 7 bases. The CDR3 is 13 residues long. Losses at the gene ends were 7 bases for V and 7 bases for J; bases not matched to a gene: 10. Germline CDR1 MNHEY, CDR2 SMNVEV (reference sequence). The CDR3 sequence: CASTDREKGEQYF. In nucleotides, the CDR3 is TGTGCCAGCACCGACAGGGAAAAAGGTGAGCAGTACTTC.

This chain links TRBV6-6 with TRBJ1-3; D gene ambiguous. This CDR3 is 13 amino acids long. The V gene lost 5 bases and the J gene lost 4 bases, with 9 bases spanning the gap. Germline CDR1 is MNHNY and CDR2 is SVGAGI (reference sequence). This CDR3 is CASSQDIGNTIYF. CDR3 nucleotide sequence: TGTGCCAGCAGTCAAGACATCGGAAACACCATATATTTT.

The chain is built from TRBV7-9 and TRBJ1-1; D gene uncertain. From germline, CDR1 is SEHNR and CDR2 FQNEAQ (reference sequence). The CDR3 has 12 residues. V lost 3 bases and J 1 base, leaving 3 bases between the germline ends. CDR3 DNA sequence: TGTGCCAGCAGCTTTAGGAACACTGAAGCTTTCTTT. It specifies CASSFRNTEAFF.

The chain uses TRBV27 and TRBJ1-6; D is undetermined. The CDR3 extends over 14 amino acids. Germline lookup yields CDR1 MNHEY and CDR2 SMNVEV (reference sequence). The V gene lost 5 bases and the J gene lost 9 bases, with 14 bases spanning the gap. CDR3 amino acids: CASSPEPASSPLHF. CDR3 coding DNA: TGTGCCAGCAGTCCCGAACCAGCTAGTTCACCCCTCCACTTT.

The chain uses TRBV29-1 and TRBJ2-7; 10 bases line up with TRBD1. J lost 1 base, V lost 4 bases, and 4 bases had no gene match. Germline values: CDR1 SQVTM, CDR2 ANQGSEA. CDR3 length equals 14 residues. The CDR3 nucleotides read TGCAGCGTTGTCCGACAGGGGGCTTCCTACGAGCAGTACTTC. The encoded protein is CSVVRQGASYEQYF.

This clone was observed many times. This chain uses TRBV19 with TRBJ2-1; D is perhaps TRBD1 (5 bases). V gave up 7 bases and J gave up 0 bases, with 13 bases separating them. Germline V CDR1 and CDR2: LNHDA, SQIVND (reference sequence). The CDR3 has 15 amino acids. This CDR3 reads CASTPAGHSYNEQFF. The CDR3 region has the DNA TGTGCCAGTACCCCGGCCGGACACTCCTACAATGAGCAGTTCTTC.

The CDR3 here is CASSGTGTGKDGELFF. The CDR3 bases are TGTGCCAGCAGTGGTACCGGGACAGGGAAGGACGGGGAGCTGTTTTTT. The chain employs TRBV28 and TRBJ2-2, with 9 nucleotides matching TRBD1. The junction had 11 bases not matched to a gene; V was cut back by 5 bases and J by 7 bases. CDR1 is MDHEN, CDR2 SYDVKM, per germline. CDR3 length: 16 amino acids.

The chain recombines TRBV28 with TRBJ1-2, with a tentative D call TRBD1 (5 bases). CDR1 and CDR2 from the germline V gene are MDHEN and SYDVKM. Trimming removed 4 bases from V and 1 base from J, with 25 bases in between. This CDR3 is 19 amino acids long. CDR3 region: CASSSFRGGVKKHNYGYTF. In DNA form, the CDR3 reads TGTGCCAGCAGTTCCTTCCGGGGGGGAGTTAAAAAACATAACTATGGCTACACCTTC.

CDR3 residues: CASSDPSGRGSYNSPLHF. CDR3 nucleotide sequence: TGTGCCAGCAGTGACCCCTCCGGCAGGGGGTCTTATAATTCACCCCTCCACTTT. V is TRBV25-1 and J is TRBJ1-6; 7 bases map to TRBD1. This CDR3 is built from 18 residues. V lost 3 bases, J lost 4 bases, and 12 bases stayed unmatched. Germline CDR1 and CDR2: MGHDK and SYGVNS.